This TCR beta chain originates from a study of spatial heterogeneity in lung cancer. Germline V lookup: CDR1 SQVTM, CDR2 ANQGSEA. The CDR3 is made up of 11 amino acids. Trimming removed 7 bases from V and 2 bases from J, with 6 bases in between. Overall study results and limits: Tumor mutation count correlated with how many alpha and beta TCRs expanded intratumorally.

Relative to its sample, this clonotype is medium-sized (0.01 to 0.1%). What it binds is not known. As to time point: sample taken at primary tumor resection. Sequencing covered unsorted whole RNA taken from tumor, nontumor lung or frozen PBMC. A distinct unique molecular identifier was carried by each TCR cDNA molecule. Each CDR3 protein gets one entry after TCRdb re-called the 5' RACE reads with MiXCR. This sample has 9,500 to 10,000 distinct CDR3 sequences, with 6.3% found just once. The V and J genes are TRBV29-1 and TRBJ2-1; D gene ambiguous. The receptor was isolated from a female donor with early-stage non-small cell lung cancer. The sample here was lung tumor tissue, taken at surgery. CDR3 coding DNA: TGCAGCGCCGCACCCTACAATGAGCAGTTCTTC. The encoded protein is CSAAPYNEQFF.